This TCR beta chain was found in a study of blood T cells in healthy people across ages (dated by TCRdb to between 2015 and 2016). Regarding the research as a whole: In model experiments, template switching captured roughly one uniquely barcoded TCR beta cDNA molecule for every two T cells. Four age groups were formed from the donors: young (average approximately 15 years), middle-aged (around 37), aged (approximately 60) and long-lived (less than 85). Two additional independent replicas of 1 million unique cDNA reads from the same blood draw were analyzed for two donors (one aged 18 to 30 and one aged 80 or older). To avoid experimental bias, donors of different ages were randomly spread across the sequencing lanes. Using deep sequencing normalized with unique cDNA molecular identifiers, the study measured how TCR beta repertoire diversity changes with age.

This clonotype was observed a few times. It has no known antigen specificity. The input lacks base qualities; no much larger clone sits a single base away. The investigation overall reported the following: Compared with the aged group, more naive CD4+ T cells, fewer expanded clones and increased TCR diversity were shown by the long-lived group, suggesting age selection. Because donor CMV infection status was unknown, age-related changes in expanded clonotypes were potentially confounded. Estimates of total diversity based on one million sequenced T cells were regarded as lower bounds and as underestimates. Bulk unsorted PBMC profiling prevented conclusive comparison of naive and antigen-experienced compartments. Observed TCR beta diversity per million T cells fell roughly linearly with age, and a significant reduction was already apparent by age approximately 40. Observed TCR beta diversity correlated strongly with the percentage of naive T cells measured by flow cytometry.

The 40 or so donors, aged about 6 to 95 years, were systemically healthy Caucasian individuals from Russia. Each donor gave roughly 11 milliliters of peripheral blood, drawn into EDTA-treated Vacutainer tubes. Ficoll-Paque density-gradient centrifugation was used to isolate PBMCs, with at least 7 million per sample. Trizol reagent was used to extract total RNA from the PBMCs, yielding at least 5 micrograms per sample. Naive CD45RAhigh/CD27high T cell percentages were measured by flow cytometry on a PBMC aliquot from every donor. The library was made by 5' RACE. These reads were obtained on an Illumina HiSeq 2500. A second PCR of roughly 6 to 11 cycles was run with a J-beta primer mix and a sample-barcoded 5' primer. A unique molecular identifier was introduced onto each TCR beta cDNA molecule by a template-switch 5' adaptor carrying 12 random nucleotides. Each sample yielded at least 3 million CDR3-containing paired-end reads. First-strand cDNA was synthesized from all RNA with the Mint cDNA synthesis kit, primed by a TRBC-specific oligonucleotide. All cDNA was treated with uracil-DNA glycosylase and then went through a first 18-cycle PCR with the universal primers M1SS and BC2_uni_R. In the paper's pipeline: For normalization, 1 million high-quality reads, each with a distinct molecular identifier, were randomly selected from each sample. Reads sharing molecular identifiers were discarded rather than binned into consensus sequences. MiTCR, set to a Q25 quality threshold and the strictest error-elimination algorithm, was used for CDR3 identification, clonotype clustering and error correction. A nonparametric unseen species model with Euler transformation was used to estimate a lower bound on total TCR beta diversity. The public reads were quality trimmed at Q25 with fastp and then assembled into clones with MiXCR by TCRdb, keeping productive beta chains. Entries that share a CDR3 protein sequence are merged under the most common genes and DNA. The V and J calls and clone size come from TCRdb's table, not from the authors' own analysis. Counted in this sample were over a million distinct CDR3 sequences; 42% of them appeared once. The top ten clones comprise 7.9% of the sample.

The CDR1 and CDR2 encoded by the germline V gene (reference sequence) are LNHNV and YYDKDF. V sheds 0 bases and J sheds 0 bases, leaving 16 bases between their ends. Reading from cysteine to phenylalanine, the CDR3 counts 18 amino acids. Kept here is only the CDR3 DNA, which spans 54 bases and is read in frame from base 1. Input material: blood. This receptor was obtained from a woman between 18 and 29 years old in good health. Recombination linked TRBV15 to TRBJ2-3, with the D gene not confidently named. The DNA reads TGTGCCACCAGCAGAGACTACCCGACTCCGACTAGCACAGATACGCAGTATTTT. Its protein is CATSRDYPTPTSTDTQYF.